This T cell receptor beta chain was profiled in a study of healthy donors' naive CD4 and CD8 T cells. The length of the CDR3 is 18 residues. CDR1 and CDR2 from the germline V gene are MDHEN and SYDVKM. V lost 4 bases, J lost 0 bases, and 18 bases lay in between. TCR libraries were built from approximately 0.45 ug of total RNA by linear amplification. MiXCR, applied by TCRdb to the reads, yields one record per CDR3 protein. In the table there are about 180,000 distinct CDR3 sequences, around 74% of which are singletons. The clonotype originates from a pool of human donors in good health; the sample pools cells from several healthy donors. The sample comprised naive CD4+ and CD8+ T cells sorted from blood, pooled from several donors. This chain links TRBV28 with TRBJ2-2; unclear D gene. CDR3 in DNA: TGTGCCAGCAGTTCACCCCGATACAGCGCAACGAACACCGGGGAGCTGTTTTTT. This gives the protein CASSSPRYSATNTGELFF.